This T cell receptor (beta chain) was observed in a study of T cell responses to AZD1222 COVID-19 vaccine. Repertoires were generated with immunoSEQ multiplex PCR, while TCRdb's copy carries only in-frame clones and drops some. This table has 55,000 to 85,000 clones, about 83% appearing once. Germline V gene lookup returns CDR1 SGHTA and CDR2 FQGNSA. The J segment lost 1 base and the V segment lost 4 bases, leaving 7 bases of the junction unmatched. The CDR3 runs to 19 residues. V is TRBV7-2 and J is TRBJ2-2; 15 nucleotides align to TRBD2. The clonotype originates from an adult in good health. Material: peripheral blood, obtained on day 0 of AZD1222 vaccination. CDR3: CASSYLGLAGGLNTGELFF. The CDR3 DNA reads as TGTGCCAGCAGCTATCTGGGACTAGCGGGGGGCTTGAACACCGGGGAGCTGTTTTTT.